These 15 T cell receptor beta chains share one sample of origin, sequenced in a study of blood T cell repertoires in COVID-19. Only in-frame clones appear in the TCRdb table, and some are missing; sequencing was by immunoSEQ multiplex PCR. The table shows some 320,000 clones, with around 90% occurring only once. Sequencing input: PBMCs or T cells enriched from blood (not recorded which). The receptors were gathered from a man between 60 and 75 years old who had recovered from COVID-19.

J is TRBJ2-2 and V is TRBV6-5, with TRBD1 identical over 8 bases. Germline assignment: CDR1 MNHEY and CDR2 SVGAGI. The CDR3 covers 15 residues. The V segment lost 5 bases and the J segment 7 bases; nucleotides outside the gene matches: 9. CDR3 protein: CASSNGQGRNGELFF. CDR3 DNA: TGTGCCAGCAGTAACGGACAGGGACGGAACGGGGAGCTGTTTTTT.

V is TRBV7-2 and J is TRBJ1-2, with a tentative D call TRBD1 (5 bases). This CDR3 region has 14 residues. The ends were cut back, 5 bases at V and 8 bases at J, with 18 bases in the middle. CDR1 is SGHTA and CDR2 is FQGNSA in the germline V gene. CDR3 DNA: TGTGCCAGCAGCCCCCCTGGCAGGGCCCCAGGCTACACCTTC. It codes for CASSPPGRAPGYTF.

The chain joins TRBV15 to TRBJ1-5, with TRBD1 matching 7 bases. V trimming: 6 bases; J trimming: 4 bases; junction bases outside the gene matches: 3. CDR1 is LNHNV, CDR2 YYDKDF, per germline (reference sequence). The CDR3 has 13 amino acids. CDR3 in amino acids: CATSPGGNQPQHF. CDR3 nucleotides: TGTGCCACCAGTCCAGGGGGGAATCAGCCCCAGCATTTT.

This chain uses TRBV3-1 (or the pseudogene TRBV3-2) with TRBJ2-2; no clear D gene. V lost 8 bases to trimming and J lost 7 bases, with 17 bases between them. CDR3 length equals 14 residues. Per germline, CDR1 LGHDT and CDR2 YNNKEL (reference sequence). The CDR3 nucleotides read TGTGCCAGCCAACCCCGACCGGAGATCGGGGAGCTGTTTTTT. Residues: CASQPRPEIGELFF.

This clone was seen once. V usage is TRBV6-5 and J usage is TRBJ2-7; 7 bases match TRBD2. This CDR3 has 15 amino acids. V was pared by 6 bases and J by 4 bases, with 12 bases of the junction left unmatched. The V gene's germline CDR1 is MNHEY and CDR2 SVGAGI. CDR3 sequence (DNA): TGTGCCAGCAGCCCCGGGGAAGCGGGAACGTACGAGCAGTACTTC. It yields the protein CASSPGEAGTYEQYF.

This rearrangement joins TRBV9 to TRBJ2-5; the match to TRBD2 covers 13 bases. The CDR3 covers 17 residues. Germline V lookup: CDR1 SGDLS, CDR2 YYNGEE. With V trimmed by 4 bases and J by 2 bases, 8 bases remained unmatched. The CDR3 region has the DNA TGTGCCAGCAGCCCACCTCTGACTAGCGGGGGGCAAGAGACCCAGTACTTC. Translated, it gives CASSPPLTSGGQETQYF.

Worth noting for this clone: The germline gene is not matched at one end of the junction; a read error may be the cause. The chain is built from TRBV28 and TRBJ1-5; D is unclear. The CDR3 length is 11 residues. Germline CDR1 reads MDHEN; CDR2 reads SYDVKM. CDR3 in amino acids: CASTRSQRQHF. In nucleotides, the CDR3 is TGTGCCAGCACTCGGAGCCAGCGCCAGCATTTT.

This chain joins TRBV19 and TRBJ2-2; a possible D gene is TRBD2 (6 bases). Germline V lookup: CDR1 LNHDA, CDR2 SQIVND (reference sequence). The CDR3 is 13 residues long. Trimming removed 3 bases from V and 5 bases from J, with 7 bases in between. CDR3 in DNA: TGTGCCAGTAGTATCGGGGGAACCGGGGAGCTGTTTTTT. This translates into CASSIGGTGELFF.

J is TRBJ2-3 and V is TRBV3-1 (or the pseudogene TRBV3-2); D perhaps matches TRBD2 (6 bases). CDR1 and CDR2 (germline): LGHDT, YNNKEL (reference sequence). The CDR3 has 14 amino acids. Trimming took off 5 bases at V and 1 base at J, with 10 bases between the two ends. The CDR3 protein is CASSFGSGTDTQYF. In DNA, the CDR3 is TGTGCCAGCAGCTTCGGGAGTGGCACAGATACGCAGTATTTT.

V usage is TRBV5-1 and J usage is TRBJ2-6; 7 nucleotides match TRBD1. The CDR3 extends over 17 amino acids. With 0 bases clipped from V and 0 bases from J, the junction kept 3 bases outside the gene matches. Germline CDR1 and CDR2: SGHRS and YFSETQ. In DNA form, the CDR3 reads TGCGCCAGCAGCTTGGGGGACAGCTACTCTGGGGCCAACGTCCTGACTTTC. This codes for CASSLGDSYSGANVLTF.

A few counts support this clone. This chain uses TRBV6-1 with TRBJ1-2; D is perhaps TRBD1 (6 bases). The CDR3 contains 15 residues. Germline V gene data show CDR1 as MNHNS and CDR2 as SASEGT. The V gene lost 1 base and the J gene lost 2 bases, with 11 bases spanning the gap. DNA for the CDR3: TGTGCCAGCAGTGAAGGACAGGCCGAAAACTATGGCTACACCTTC. Translation: CASSEGQAENYGYTF.

The chain is built from TRBV7-2 and TRBJ2-7, with TRBD1 matching over 9 bases. CDR1 and CDR2 from the germline V gene are SGHTA and FQGNSA. The CDR3 has 16 residues. The V gene end was trimmed by 0 bases and the J gene end by 7 bases; junction bases not matched to a gene: 10. CDR3 in DNA: TGTGCCAGCAGCTTAGCTACGGGACAGGGAGTTGGGGAGCAGTACTTC. Residues: CASSLATGQGVGEQYF.

The rearrangement links TRBV12-5 to TRBJ1-1, with 10 positions matching TRBD1. From germline, CDR1 is LGHNT and CDR2 FRNRAP. J was trimmed by 0 bases and V by 4 bases; bases with no gene match: 5. The CDR3 contains 16 residues. CDR3 sequence (DNA): TGTGCTAGTGGTTGGGGGACAGGGGAGGTGAACACTGAAGCTTTCTTT. Translating it yields CASGWGTGEVNTEAFF.

This clone showed up just once. The chain combines TRBV30 with TRBJ2-1; 9 positions agree with TRBD2. In germline, CDR1 is GTSNPN, CDR2 SVGIG (reference sequence). The CDR3 totals 14 residues. V shed 2 bases and J 5 bases; nucleotides not matched to a gene: 4. The CDR3 nucleotides read TGTGCCTGGAGTACGGCTAGCGGGAACAATGAGCAGTTCTTC. It yields the protein CAWSTASGNNEQFF.

This chain connects TRBV6-5 to TRBJ2-7; no firm D call. This CDR3 has 15 residues. Trimming shortened V by 6 bases and J by 2 bases, and 17 bases separated the two germline ends. Germline V gene lookup returns CDR1 MNHEY and CDR2 SVGAGI. The DNA of the CDR3 is TGTGCCAGCAGGTCGGCAAAATCTACTACCTACGAGCAGTACTTC. It specifies CASRSAKSTTYEQYF.